Listed below are T cell receptor beta chains from one sample, sequenced in a study of T-cell reconstitution after alpha-beta-depleted transplantation in children. TCRdb re-called the PCR reads through MiXCR, storing one row per CDR3 protein. The table lists 300,000 to 400,000 distinct CDR3 sequences, around 16% of them singletons. Sequences were derived from PBMCs, mostly from graft donor cells, sampled 360 days after TCRalphabeta/CD19-depleted stem cell transplant. These receptors all stem from a male patient under 10 years old who had a stem cell transplant for acute lymphoblastic leukemia, so the T cells may come from the graft donor. CDR3s include the opening cysteine and the closing phenylalanine or tryptophan. D genes are given only for firm matches. Clone size is stated in some rows and not others, as once, few, many or a class when expanded.

-,TRBJ2-5,TRBV4-1,-,TGCGCCAGCAGCCAAGGTTTTTTGGAGTGGGAGACCCAGTACTTC,CASSQGFLEWETQYF
TRBD1,TRBJ1-5,TRBV20-1,few,TGCAGTGCCCCGGGACAGTTGAATCAGCCCCAGCATTTT,CSAPGQLNQPQHF
-,TRBJ1-1,TRBV4-3,many,TGCGCCAGCAGCCAAGGAGGCCACCTAAACACTGAAGCTTTCTTT,CASSQGGHLNTEAFF
-,TRBJ1-1,TRBV12-5,many,TGTGCTAGTGGTGGATCGCAGGGTGAAGCTTTCTTT,CASGGSQGEAFF
-,TRBJ2-7,TRBV12-3/TRBV12-4,many,TGTGCCAGCAGTTTAGTTCCGACCTACGAGCAGTACTTC,CASSLVPTYEQYF
-,TRBJ2-7,TRBV12-3/TRBV12-4,many,TGTGCCAGCAGTTCCCTGAGCCGGGTTGTGCAAGGGGACCTCTACGAGCAGTACTTC,CASSSLSRVVQGDLYEQYF
-,TRBJ2-7,TRBV28,-,TGTGCCAGCAGTTCACCATCCGCAACATACGAGCAGTACTTC,CASSSPSATYEQYF
-,TRBJ2-4,TRBV7-2,-,TGTGCCAGCAGCAGTGCAGACGGAGCCAAAAACATTCAGTACTTC,CASSSADGAKNIQYF
-,TRBJ1-4,TRBV4-2,few,TGTGCCAGCAGCCAAGAAGTAGGGGGGACATTTGCAACTAATGAAAAACTGTTTTTT,CASSQEVGGTFATNEKLFF
-,TRBJ1-1,TRBV7-9,-,TGTGCCAGCAGCTTGGCGGTACTCACTGAAGCTTTCTTT,CASSLAVLTEAFF
TRBD2,TRBJ2-1,TRBV5-1,many,TGCGCCAGCAGGACTAGCGATCCCTACAATGAGCAGTTCTTC,CASRTSDPYNEQFF
-,TRBJ1-4,TRBV20-1,many,TGCAGTGCTAGACAGGGTTGGGAAAAACTGTTTTTT,CSARQGWEKLFF
-,TRBJ1-4,TRBV20-1,-,TGCAGTGCTTTGTCCCCGGTGGGGGACGAAAAACTGTTTTTT,CSALSPVGDEKLFF
-,TRBJ1-2,TRBV29-1,few,TGCAGCGTTGATATGGACTACAACTATGGCTACACCTTC,CSVDMDYNYGYTF
-,TRBJ2-6,TRBV7-9,-,TGTGCCAGCAGCTCCCGGGTAGGTCTTAAGGGGGCCAACGTCCTGACTTTC,CASSSRVGLKGANVLTF
TRBD1,TRBJ2-2,TRBV6-7,-,TGTGCCGGACCCCCGGGACAGGTGAACACCGGGGAGCTGTTTTTT,CAGPPGQVNTGELFF
TRBD2,TRBJ2-7,TRBV19,-,TGTGCCAGTAGAGTACGGGGAGGGACTAGCTACTACGAGCAGTGCTTC,CASRVRGGTSYYEQCF
-,TRBJ2-7,TRBV5-1,-,TGCGCCAGCAGCTTGGATCTGGGAGACTACGAGCAGTACTTC,CASSLDLGDYEQYF
TRBD1,TRBJ1-3,TRBV12-3/TRBV12-4,-,TGTGCCAGCAGTTTAAGCACAGGGGTAGACACCATATATTTT,CASSLSTGVDTIYF
-,TRBJ2-2,TRBV5-1,few,TGCGCCAGCAGCCCGGGGGATAGCGACACCGGGGAGCTGTTTTTT,CASSPGDSDTGELFF
TRBD2,TRBJ2-4,TRBV5-4,-,TGTGCCAGCAGCTTGAACGGGGGGGGGACCAAAAACATTCAGTACTTC,CASSLNGGGTKNIQYF
TRBD2,TRBJ2-1,TRBV6-5,many,TGTGCCAGCAGTTACACTAGCGGGTGGTACAATGAGCAGTTCTTC,CASSYTSGWYNEQFF
-,TRBJ2-7,TRBV20-1,-,TGCAGTGCTAGAGATCAGGGGGGTTACTACGAGCAGTACTTC,CSARDQGGYYEQYF
TRBD1,TRBJ1-4,TRBV28,few,TGTGCCAGCAGCGAACCCAGGGGGCTAGGAAAACTGTTTTTT,CASSEPRGLGKLFF
TRBD1,TRBJ2-7,TRBV28,few,TGTGCCAGCAGTCAGGACAGGAGCTCCTACGAGCAGTACTTC,CASSQDRSSYEQYF
-,TRBJ2-2,TRBV28,-,TGTGCCAGCAGTTTTGTTTCGGGGGTCCCCGGGGAGCTGTTTTTT,CASSFVSGVPGELFF
-,TRBJ2-5,TRBV28,-,TGTGCCAGCAGTAGAGCTACCAAAGAGACCCAGTACTTC,CASSRATKETQYF
-,TRBJ1-1,TRBV7-9,few,TGTGCCAGCAGCTTAGTAGTTAGGTACACTGAAGCTTTCTTT,CASSLVVRYTEAFF
TRBD1,TRBJ2-7,TRBV6-5,-,TGTGCCAGCAGATACATCGGACAGGGGGCCGCCAAGAACCTCTACGAGCAGTACTTC,CASRYIGQGAAKNLYEQYF
-,TRBJ2-1,TRBV5-1,-,TGCGCCAGCCTCCCCCGTGGTAGCGAGAGCTACAATGAGCAGTTCTTC,CASLPRGSESYNEQFF
TRBD2,TRBJ2-1,TRBV10-3,few,TGTGCCATCAGTGAGGATTGGGCTAGCGGGAGGCCCTACAATGAGCAGTTCTTC,CAISEDWASGRPYNEQFF
TRBD2,TRBJ2-7,TRBV29-1,many,TGCAGCGTTGCACGGACTAGCGAGAACTACGAGCAGTACTTC,CSVARTSENYEQYF
TRBD2,TRBJ2-2,TRBV20-1,few,TGCAGTGCCGGACTAGCGGGAGGAGGCACCGGGGAGCTGTTTTTT,CSAGLAGGGTGELFF
-,TRBJ2-3,TRBV18,-,TGTGCCAGCTCACCAAAACTAGTTCACACAGATACGCAGTATTTT,CASSPKLVHTDTQYF
-,TRBJ2-7,TRBV9,few,TGTGCCAGCAGCATCCTAGACAGCCCCTCCTACGAGCAGTACTTC,CASSILDSPSYEQYF
TRBD1,TRBJ2-7,TRBV30,-,TGTGCCTGGAGTGGGACAGGGAGAGAGCAGTACTTC,CAWSGTGREQYF
TRBD1,TRBJ2-1,TRBV20-1,-,TGCAGTGCTAGAGATTGGGGGACAGGGGTTTACAATGAGCAGTTCTTC,CSARDWGTGVYNEQFF
TRBD1,TRBJ1-6,TRBV12-3/TRBV12-4,-,TGTGCCAGCACTCTAGGGACAGCCTATAATTCACCCCTCCACTTT,CASTLGTAYNSPLHF
TRBD2,TRBJ2-7,TRBV20-1,-,TGCAGTGCCAGCCTTAGCGGGAGCTCCTACGAGCAGTACTTC,CSASLSGSSYEQYF
-,TRBJ2-3,TRBV5-1,-,TGCGCCAGCAGGCCCAGGAACACAGATACGCAGTATTTT,CASRPRNTDTQYF
TRBD2,TRBJ2-5,TRBV5-1,-,TGCGCCAGCAGCGACGGGGGGTGGGCTATCGCCCAAGAGTCCCAGTACTTC,CASSDGGWAIAQESQYF
-,TRBJ2-7,TRBV28,-,TGTGCCAGCAGTCCCCCCAGAGCGTCGGGCGTCGAGCAGTACTTC,CASSPPRASGVEQYF
TRBD1,TRBJ2-3,TRBV7-9,many,TGTGCCAGCAGCTTAACAGGGGGAAGCCGCACAGATACGCAGTATTTT,CASSLTGGSRTDTQYF
-,TRBJ1-2,TRBV7-2,many,TGTGCCAGCAGCTTAGAGTCAGGTGGGAACTATGGCTACACCTTC,CASSLESGGNYGYTF
-,TRBJ1-3,TRBV5-1,few,TGCGCCAGCAGCCCCTACGGGGGGTCCGGTCATCACACCATATATTTT,CASSPYGGSGHHTIYF
-,TRBJ2-4,TRBV29-1,-,TGCAGCGTTGAAGCAGGGGAATTAGACATTCAGTACTTC,CSVEAGELDIQYF
-,TRBJ2-1,TRBV30,few,TGTGCCTGGAGTGTACGGGCCTCCGGGGCCGTAGAGTTCTTC,CAWSVRASGAVEFF
TRBD2,TRBJ2-1,TRBV5-1,few,TGCGCCAGCAGCTCCCTAGCGGGAGCCAATGAGCAGTTCTTC,CASSSLAGANEQFF
-,TRBJ1-1,TRBV7-9,-,TGTGCCAGCAGCTTAGCTTCAAGAAGGGGCACTGAAGCTTTCTTT,CASSLASRRGTEAFF
TRBD2,TRBJ2-7,TRBV4-3,-,TGCGCCAGCAGCCAATTCACGGGACTAGCGTACGAGCAGTACTTC,CASSQFTGLAYEQYF
-,TRBJ2-7,TRBV5-1,once,TGCGCCAGCAGTGCCCGGGACACACCTTCCTACGAGCAGTACTTC,CASSARDTPSYEQYF
-,TRBJ1-6,TRBV2,few,TGTGCCAGCAGTGAAGCCCTACGTGTGGGTTCACCCCTCCACTTT,CASSEALRVGSPLHF
-,TRBJ2-4,TRBV28,-,TGTGCCAGCAGTTTTGACCGTTTAGCCAAAAACATTCAGTACTTC,CASSFDRLAKNIQYF
-,TRBJ2-5,TRBV27,-,TGTGCCAGCAGTTTCGGGCCATACCCGGAGACCCAGTACTTC,CASSFGPYPETQYF
-,TRBJ2-5,TRBV6-2/TRBV6-3,-,TGTGCCAGCAACCGGGTCTCTAAAGAGACCCAGTACTTC,CASNRVSKETQYF
-,TRBJ2-5,TRBV12-3/TRBV12-4,-,TGTGCCAGCAGTTTAGCAGGATTGGAAGAGACCCAGTACTTC,CASSLAGLEETQYF
-,TRBJ2-5,TRBV20-1,-,TGCAGTGCTAGTACGACCGGGCGGCAAGAGACCCAGTACTTC,CSASTTGRQETQYF
TRBD2,TRBJ2-7,TRBV29-1,few,TGCAGCGTTGACGGGCTAGCGGGAGAAGACTACGAGCAGTACTTC,CSVDGLAGEDYEQYF